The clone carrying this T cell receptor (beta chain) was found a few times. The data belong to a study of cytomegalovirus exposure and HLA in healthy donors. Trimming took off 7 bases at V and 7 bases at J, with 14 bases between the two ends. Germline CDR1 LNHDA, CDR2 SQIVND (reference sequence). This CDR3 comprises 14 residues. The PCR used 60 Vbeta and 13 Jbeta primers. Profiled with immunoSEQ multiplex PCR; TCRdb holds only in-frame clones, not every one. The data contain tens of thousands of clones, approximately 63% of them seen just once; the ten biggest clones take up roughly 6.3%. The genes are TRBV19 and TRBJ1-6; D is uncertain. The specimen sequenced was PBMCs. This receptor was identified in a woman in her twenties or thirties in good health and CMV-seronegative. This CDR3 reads CASKSSQINSPLHF. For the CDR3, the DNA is TGTGCCAGTAAGTCGTCGCAGATCAATTCACCCCTCCACTTT.